Detailed here is one T cell receptor (beta chain). The specificity of this receptor is unknown. Base qualities were left out, and no much larger clone turns up one base away. Genomic DNA served as template for TCR beta VDJ combination and CDR3 sequence profiling. TCR repertoire sequencing was run on an Illumina HiSeq 2000. Processing in the source paper ran as follows. TRBV/TRBJ rearrangement plots, CDR3 size and DJ length profiles, and Simpson's diversity index were used to assess repertoires. The most abundant DNA sequence in the deep sequencing data was defined as the immunodominant clone. CDR3 amino acid sequences were checked for sharing between subjects and were compared against published repertoires and the VDJdb database. TCRdb applied fastp at Q25 and MiXCR to the public reads, then kept only in-frame beta chains. CDR3 protein sequences are deduplicated, and each keeps its most common genes and DNA. It is TCRdb's table, rather than the study itself, that gives the V and J calls and clone size. For this sample there are some 180,000 distinct CDR3 sequences; roughly 63% appear just once. The ten largest clones capture about two fifths of the sample.

The patients picked for sequencing were ones in whom flow cytometry had shown an expansion of CD8+CD57+ cells. Every patient had a diagnosis of severe acquired aplastic anemia based on International Study of Aplastic Anemia and Agranulocytosis and Camitta criteria. At the time blood was sampled, none of the patients had received any therapy. In the study, sorted CD4+ and CD8+ blood T cells from patients with severe aplastic anemia and from healthy subjects underwent deep sequencing of TCR repertoires. Patients were enrolled under clinicaltrials.gov protocols 00001620, 01623167, 00001397, 00071045, 00081523 and 00961064 in the USA. Ficoll-Paque density gradient centrifugation was used to isolate peripheral blood mononuclear cells. Before DNA extraction, CD4+ and CD8+ T cells were sorted by FACS or by magnetic beads. The sample comes from a study of CD8+CD57+ T cells in acquired aplastic anemia listed by TCRdb under 2018. At the level of the whole study: On average, sorted CD4+ and CD8+ cells yielded 3 to 4 ug of extracted DNA, with a range of about 0.17 to 27.4 ug. A CD8+CD57+ expansion meant a frequency higher than the mean frequency seen in healthy subjects. The study at large found these results: No significant difference in CD8+ Simpson's diversity was found between patients and healthy controls (P=0.060). Around 27 CD8+ CDR3 sequences were shared between patients and controls but appeared highly expressed in patients and within their immunodominant clones.

Ends trimmed: V by 4 bases, J by 4 bases; bases unmatched to a gene: 9. CDR1 and CDR2 (SEHNR, FQNEAQ) derive from the germline V gene (reference sequence). Measured from the cysteine to the phenylalanine, the CDR3 is 16 residues long. Just the 48-base CDR3 DNA is kept, in frame starting at base 1. The source material was sorted CD4+, CD8+, or CD8+CD57+ T cells (not recorded which) from PBMCs. Rearrangement joined TRBV7-9 to TRBJ1-2; 10 bases in the junction line up with TRBD1. The receptor's source is a human donor with aplastic anemia. Here is the DNA: TGTGCCAGCAGCTCCCAGACAGGGGGCGCAGGCTATGGCTACACCTTC. Translation gives CASSSQTGGAGYGYTF.